This entry features one T cell receptor (beta chain) sequence. Its antigen is still unknown. This specimen comes from a study of memory CD4+ T cells and cytomegalovirus serostatus. In the study overall: Healthy Belgian adult donors included fewer than 10 CMV-positive and 24 CMV-negative people.

The sort gate was single viable CD3+CD4+CD8-CD45RO+ cells for memory CD4+ T cells. Serostatus was set by detecting CMV pp150, pp28, p38, p52 IgG. Points from the study as a whole: CD4+ memory repertoires contained about 40% of the 164 reported CMV TCRbeta sequences. The CMV-associated TCR signature appears largely within the CD4+ memory repertoire.

Clones were sequenced by immunoSEQ multiplex PCR, and TCRdb holds only the in-frame ones, with some missing. The sample records some 29,000 clones, around four fifths being singletons. Germline CDR1 SGHAT, CDR2 FQNNGV. V lost 3 bases and J 4 bases, leaving 13 bases between the germline ends. The CDR3 has 15 residues. The sequence was obtained from an adult in good health and CMV-seronegative. Some clones in this sample may be carry-over from other donors' samples. Input material: memory CD4+ T cells from blood. This chain joins TRBV11-2 and TRBJ2-1; TRBD1 is a possible D gene (5 bases). The DNA for the CDR3 is TGTGCCAGCAGCTTCGGAAGGGGTAGATACAATGAGCAGTTCTTC. Its protein product is CASSFGRGRYNEQFF.